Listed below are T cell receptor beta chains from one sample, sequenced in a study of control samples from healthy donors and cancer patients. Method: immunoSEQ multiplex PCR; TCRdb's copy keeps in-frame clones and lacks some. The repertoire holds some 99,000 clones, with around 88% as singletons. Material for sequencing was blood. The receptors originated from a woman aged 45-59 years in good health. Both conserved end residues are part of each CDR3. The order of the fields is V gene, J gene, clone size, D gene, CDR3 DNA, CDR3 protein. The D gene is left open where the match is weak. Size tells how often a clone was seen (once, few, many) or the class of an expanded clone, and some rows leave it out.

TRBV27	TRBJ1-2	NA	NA	TGTGCCAGCAGTTTAACCGGTGACTATGGCTACACCTTC	CASSLTGDYGYTF
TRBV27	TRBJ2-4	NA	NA	TGTGCCAGCAGTTTAAGCGCCGGAGCCAAAAACATTCAGTACTTC	CASSLSAGAKNIQYF
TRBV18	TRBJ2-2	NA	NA	TGTGCCAGCTCCCTCGGCTGGGCCGGGGAGCTGTTTTTT	CASSLGWAGELFF
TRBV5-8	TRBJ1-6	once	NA	TGTGCCAGCAGGTTTGGGCGGGGGTATAATTCACCCCTCCACTTT	CASRFGRGYNSPLHF
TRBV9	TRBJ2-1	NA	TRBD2	TGTGCCAGCAGCGTAGCCTCCGGGACTAGCGGGGGCAATGAGCAGTTCTTC	CASSVASGTSGGNEQFF
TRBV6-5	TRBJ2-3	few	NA	TGTGCCAGCAGATACAGGTTTCCCAGCACAGATACGCAGTATTTT	CASRYRFPSTDTQYF
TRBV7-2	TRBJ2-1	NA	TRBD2	TGTGCCAGCAGCTTAGAAGCGGGAGCGTGGTATGAGCAGCTCTTC	CASSLEAGAWYEQLF
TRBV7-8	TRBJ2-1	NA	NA	TGTGCCAGCAGCGGAGGACGGTCTCTCAATGAGCAGTTCTTC	CASSGGRSLNEQFF
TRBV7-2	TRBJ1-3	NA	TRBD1	TGTGCCAGCAGTCCGGACAGGGAGGCTGGAAACACCATATATTTT	CASSPDREAGNTIYF
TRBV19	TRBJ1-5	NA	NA	TGTGCCAGTAGTATGAGAGAAGGCGGCAATCAGCCCCAGCATTTT	CASSMREGGNQPQHF
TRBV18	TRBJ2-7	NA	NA	TGTGCCAGCTCACCATGGGGCCCATCCTACGAGCAGTACTTC	CASSPWGPSYEQYF
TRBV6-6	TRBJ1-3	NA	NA	TGTGCCAGCAGTTTCGGAAGCTCTGGAAACACCATATATTTT	CASSFGSSGNTIYF
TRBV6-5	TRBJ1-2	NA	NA	TGTGCCAGCAACCTCGGAAGGGGAGGGGACTATGGCTACACCTTC	CASNLGRGGDYGYTF
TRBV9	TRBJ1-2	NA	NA	TGTGCCAGCAGCGTAAGGGAGAGGGCTTATGGCTACACCTTC	CASSVRERAYGYTF
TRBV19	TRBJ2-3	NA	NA	TGTGCCGCCAGCTCCGGACGGACTGACACAGATACGCAGTATTTT	CAASSGRTDTDTQYF
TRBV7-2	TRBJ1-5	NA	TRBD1	TGTGCCAGCAGCATGGACAGGAGGGGAAATCAGCCCCAGCATTTT	CASSMDRRGNQPQHF
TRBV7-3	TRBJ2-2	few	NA	TGTGCCAGCAGCTTAAACAGCGGGTACACCGGGGAGCTGTTTTTT	CASSLNSGYTGELFF
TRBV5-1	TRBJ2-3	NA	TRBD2	TGCGCCAGCAGCTACGGACTAGCAGTAGATACGCAGTATTTT	CASSYGLAVDTQYF
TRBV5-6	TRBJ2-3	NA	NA	TGTGCCAGCAGCTTTGGGGTTGGAGTAGATACGCAGTATTTT	CASSFGVGVDTQYF
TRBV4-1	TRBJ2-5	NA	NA	TGCGCCAGCAGCCAACCTAGACAGGCCCATGGGGAGACCCAGTACTTC	CASSQPRQAHGETQYF
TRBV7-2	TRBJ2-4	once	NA	TGTGCCAGCAGCTTAATCTCAGGGTACGAAAACATTCAGTACTTC	CASSLISGYENIQYF
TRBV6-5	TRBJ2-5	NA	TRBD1	TGTGCCAGCAGTTACACAGGGGGTGACCAAGAGACCCAGTACTTC	CASSYTGGDQETQYF
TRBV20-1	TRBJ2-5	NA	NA	TGCAGCGCTCCGGAGACCCAGTACTTC	CSAPETQYF
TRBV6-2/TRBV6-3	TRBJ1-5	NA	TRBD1	TGTGCCAGCAGTTCGAGACAGGGGAGCAATCAGCCCCAGCATTTT	CASSSRQGSNQPQHF
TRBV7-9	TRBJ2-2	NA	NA	TGTGCCAGCAGCAGTTCCGCCATGGCCTCAGGGCCCGGGGAGCTGTTTTTT	CASSSSAMASGPGELFF
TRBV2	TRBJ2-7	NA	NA	TGTGCCAGCAGAGTGGACAGCTACGAGCAGTACTTC	CASRVDSYEQYF
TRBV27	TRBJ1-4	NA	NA	TGTGCCAGCAGTTTGAGGACGGTCAATGAAAAACTGTTTTTT	CASSLRTVNEKLFF
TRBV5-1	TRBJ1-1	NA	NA	TGCGCCAGCAAAGGGGCCCTTGAAGCTTTCTTT	CASKGALEAFF
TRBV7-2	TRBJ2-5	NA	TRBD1	TGTGCCAGCAGCTTAGCGGGACAGGGGGCGAGAGAGACCCAGTACTTC	CASSLAGQGARETQYF
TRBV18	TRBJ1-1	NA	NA	TGTGCCAGCTCACGACTGGAGGGCATAGACACTGAAGCTTTCTTT	CASSRLEGIDTEAFF
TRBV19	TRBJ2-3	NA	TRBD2	TGTGCCAGAATAGGACTAGCGGGAGTTTGGGCGGCGAAGAAACTCACAGATACGCAGTATTTT	CARIGLAGVWAAKKLTDTQYF
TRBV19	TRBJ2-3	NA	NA	TGTGCCAGTAGTCCACCATCCCCGATCTATACGCAGTATTTT	CASSPPSPIYTQYF
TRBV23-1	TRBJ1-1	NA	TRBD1	TGCGCCAGCAGAAGGGACAGGGGGCCGGACACTGAAGCTTTCTTT	CASRRDRGPDTEAFF
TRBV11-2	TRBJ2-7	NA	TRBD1	TGTGCCAGCAGCTTAGACTGGGACAGGGGCTACGAGCAGTACTTC	CASSLDWDRGYEQYF
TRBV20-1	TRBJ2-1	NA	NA	TGCAGTGCTACTGACGTTAGGGGGAGGGCCTACAATGAGCAGTTCTTC	CSATDVRGRAYNEQFF
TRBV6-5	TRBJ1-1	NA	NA	TGTGCCAGCAGTTACTACCGAGCGAACACTGAAGCTTTCTTT	CASSYYRANTEAFF
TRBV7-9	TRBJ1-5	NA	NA	TGTGCCAGCAGCTTAGCCCCATCCTCAGCCCAGCCCCAGCATTTT	CASSLAPSSAQPQHF
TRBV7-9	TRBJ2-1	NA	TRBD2	TGTGCCAGCACCGAATACGGGACTAGCGTAAACAATGAGCAGTTCTTC	CASTEYGTSVNNEQFF
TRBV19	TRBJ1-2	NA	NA	TGTGCCAGTAGTTGGAGAGGGAGCGTGAAGGGAGGGGATGGCTACACCTTC	CASSWRGSVKGGDGYTF
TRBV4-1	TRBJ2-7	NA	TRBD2	TGCGCCAGCAGCGATTGGGCGGGGGGGAACGAGCAGTACTTC	CASSDWAGGNEQYF